There are many counts of the clone carrying this TCR beta chain. MiXCR was run by TCRdb on the 5' RACE reads, yielding one entry per CDR3 protein. The sample contains about 38,000 distinct CDR3 sequences, about 8.9% of which appear only once. The source of the sample is a study of chronic HIV infection and antiretroviral therapy. Sequencing input: peripheral blood. The receptor was derived from an adult who had HIV and had not received antiretroviral therapy, or was an uninfected healthy control (not recorded which).

CDR3: CASSRGGVDEQYF. The CDR3, as DNA: TGTGCCAGCAGCAGAGGGGGGGTTGACGAGCAGTACTTC. The chain links TRBV7-6 to TRBJ2-7, with a tentative D call TRBD2 (7 bases). V gave up 5 bases and J gave up 5 bases, with 13 bases separating them. The CDR3 totals 13 residues. The germline gives CDR1 SGHVS, CDR2 FNYEAQ. The full variable domain, its missing parts supplied by reference TRBV7-6 and TRBJ2-7, is GAGVSQSPRYKVTKRGQDVALRCDPISGHVSLYWYRQALGQGPEFLTYFNYEAQQDKSGLPNDRFSAERPEGSISTLTIQRTEQRDSAMYRCASSRGGVDEQYFGPGTRLTVT.